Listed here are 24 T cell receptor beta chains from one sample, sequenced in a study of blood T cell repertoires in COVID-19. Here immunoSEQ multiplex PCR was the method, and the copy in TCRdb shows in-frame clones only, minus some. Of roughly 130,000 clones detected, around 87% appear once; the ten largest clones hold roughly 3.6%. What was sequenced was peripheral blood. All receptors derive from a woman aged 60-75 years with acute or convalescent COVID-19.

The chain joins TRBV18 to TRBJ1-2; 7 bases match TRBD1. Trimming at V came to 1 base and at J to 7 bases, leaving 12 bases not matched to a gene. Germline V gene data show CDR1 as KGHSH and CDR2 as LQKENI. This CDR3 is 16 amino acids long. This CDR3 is CASSPLSTGELGGYTF. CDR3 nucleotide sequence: TGTGCCAGCTCACCACTCAGCACAGGGGAACTAGGTGGCTACACCTTC. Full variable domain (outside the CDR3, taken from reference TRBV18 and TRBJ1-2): NAGVMQNPRHLVRRRGQEARLRCSPMKGHSHVYWYRQLPEEGLKFMVYLQKENIIDESGMPKERFSAEFPKEGPSILRIQQVVRGDSAAYFCASSPLSTGELGGYTFGSGTRLTVV.

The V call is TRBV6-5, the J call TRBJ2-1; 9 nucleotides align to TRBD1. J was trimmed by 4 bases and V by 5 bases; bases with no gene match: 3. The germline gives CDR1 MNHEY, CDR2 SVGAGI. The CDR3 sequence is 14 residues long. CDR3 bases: TGTGCCAGCAGTCGGACAGGGGAGTACAATGAGCAGTTCTTC. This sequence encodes CASSRTGEYNEQFF.

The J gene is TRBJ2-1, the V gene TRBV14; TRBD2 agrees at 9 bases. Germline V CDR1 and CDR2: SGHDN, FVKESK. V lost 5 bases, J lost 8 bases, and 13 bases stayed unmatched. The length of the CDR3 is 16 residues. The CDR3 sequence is CASSSFLAGDLHEQFF. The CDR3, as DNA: TGTGCCAGCAGCTCTTTTTTAGCGGGAGATCTTCATGAGCAGTTCTTC. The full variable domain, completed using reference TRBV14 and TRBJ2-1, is EAGVTQFPSHSVIEKGQTVTLRCDPISGHDNLYWYRRVMGKEIKFLLHFVKESKQDESGMPNNRFLAERTGGTYSTLKVQPAELEDSGVYFCASSSFLAGDLHEQFFGPGTRLTVL.

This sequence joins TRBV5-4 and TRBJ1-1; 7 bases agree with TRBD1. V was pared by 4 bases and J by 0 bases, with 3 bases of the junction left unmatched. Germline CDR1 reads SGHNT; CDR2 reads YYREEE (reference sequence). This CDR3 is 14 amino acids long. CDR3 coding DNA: TGTGCCAGCAGCGTACAGGGGTTGAACACTGAAGCTTTCTTT. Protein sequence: CASSVQGLNTEAFF.

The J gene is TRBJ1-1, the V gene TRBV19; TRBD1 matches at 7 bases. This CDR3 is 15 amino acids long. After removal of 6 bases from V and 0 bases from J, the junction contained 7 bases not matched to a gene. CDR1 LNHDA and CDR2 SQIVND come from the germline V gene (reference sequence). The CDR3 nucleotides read TGTGCCAGTAGGGCGCCAGGGGGGATGAACACTGAAGCTTTCTTT. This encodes CASRAPGGMNTEAFF.

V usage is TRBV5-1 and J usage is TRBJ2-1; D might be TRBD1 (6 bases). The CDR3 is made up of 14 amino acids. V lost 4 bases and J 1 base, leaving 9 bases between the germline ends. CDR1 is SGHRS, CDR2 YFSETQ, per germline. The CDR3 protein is CASSTGTSYNEQFF. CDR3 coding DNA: TGCGCCAGCAGCACCGGGACATCCTACAATGAGCAGTTCTTC.

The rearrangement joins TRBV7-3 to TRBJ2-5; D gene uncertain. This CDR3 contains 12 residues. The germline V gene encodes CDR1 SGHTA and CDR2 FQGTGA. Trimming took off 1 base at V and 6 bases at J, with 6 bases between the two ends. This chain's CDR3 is CASSLNGQTQYF. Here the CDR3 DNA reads TGTGCCAGCAGCTTAAATGGGCAGACCCAGTACTTC.

The CDR3 nucleotides read TGTGCCAGCAGTGAAGTGGGCAGTATCTTCACTGAAGCTTTCTTT. It encodes CASSEVGSIFTEAFF. V gene TRBV2 combines with J gene TRBJ1-1; D unresolved. Germline values: CDR1 SNHLY, CDR2 FYNNEI. Trimming took off 1 base at V and 4 bases at J, with 13 bases between the two ends. The length of the CDR3 is 15 residues.

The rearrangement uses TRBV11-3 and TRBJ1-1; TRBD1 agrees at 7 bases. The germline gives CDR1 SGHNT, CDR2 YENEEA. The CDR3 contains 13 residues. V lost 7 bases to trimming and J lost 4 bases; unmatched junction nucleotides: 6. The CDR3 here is CASTPGGGTEAFF. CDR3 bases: TGTGCCAGCACCCCAGGGGGTGGCACTGAAGCTTTCTTT.

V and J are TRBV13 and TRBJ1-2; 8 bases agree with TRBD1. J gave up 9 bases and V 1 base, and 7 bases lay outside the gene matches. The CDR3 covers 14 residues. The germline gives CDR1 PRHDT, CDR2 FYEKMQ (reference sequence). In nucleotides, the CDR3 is TGTGCCAGCAGCTTAGAACCAGGGGGCTTGAGCTACACCTTC. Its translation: CASSLEPGGLSYTF.

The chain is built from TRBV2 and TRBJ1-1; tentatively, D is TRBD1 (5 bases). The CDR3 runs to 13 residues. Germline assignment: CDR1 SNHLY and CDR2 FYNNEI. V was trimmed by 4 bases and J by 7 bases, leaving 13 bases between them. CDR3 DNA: TGTGCCAGCAGTGGCCAGGGAGGAATTGAAGCTTTCTTT. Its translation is CASSGQGGIEAFF.

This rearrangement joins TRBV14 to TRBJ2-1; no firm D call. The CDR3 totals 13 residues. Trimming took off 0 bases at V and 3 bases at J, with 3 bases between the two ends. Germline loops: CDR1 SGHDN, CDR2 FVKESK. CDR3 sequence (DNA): TGTGCCAGCAGCCAAGAATACTACAATGAGCAGTTCTTC. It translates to CASSQEYYNEQFF.

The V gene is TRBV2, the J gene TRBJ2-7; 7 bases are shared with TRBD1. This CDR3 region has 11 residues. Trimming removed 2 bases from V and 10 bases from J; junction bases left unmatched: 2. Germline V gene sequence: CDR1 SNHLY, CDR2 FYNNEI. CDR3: CASSERQGQYV. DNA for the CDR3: TGTGCCAGCAGTGAAAGACAGGGTCAGTACGTC.

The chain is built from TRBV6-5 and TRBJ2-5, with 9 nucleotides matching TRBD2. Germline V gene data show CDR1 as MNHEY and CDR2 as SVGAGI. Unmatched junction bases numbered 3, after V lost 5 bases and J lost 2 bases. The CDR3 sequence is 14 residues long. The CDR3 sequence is CASSRLAVQETQYF. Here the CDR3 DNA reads TGTGCCAGCAGTCGACTAGCGGTACAAGAGACCCAGTACTTC.

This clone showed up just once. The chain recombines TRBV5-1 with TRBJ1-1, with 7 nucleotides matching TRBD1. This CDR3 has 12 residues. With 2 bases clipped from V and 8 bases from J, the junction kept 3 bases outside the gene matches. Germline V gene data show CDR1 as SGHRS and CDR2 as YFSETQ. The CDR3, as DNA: TGCGCCAGCAGCTTACCGGGACAGGAAGCTTTCTTT. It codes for CASSLPGQEAFF.

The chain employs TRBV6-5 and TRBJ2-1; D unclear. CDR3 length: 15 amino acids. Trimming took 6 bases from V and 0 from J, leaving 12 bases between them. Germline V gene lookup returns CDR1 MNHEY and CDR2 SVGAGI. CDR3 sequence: CASSPWASSYNEQFF. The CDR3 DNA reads TGTGCCAGCAGCCCCTGGGCCAGCTCCTACAATGAGCAGTTCTTC.

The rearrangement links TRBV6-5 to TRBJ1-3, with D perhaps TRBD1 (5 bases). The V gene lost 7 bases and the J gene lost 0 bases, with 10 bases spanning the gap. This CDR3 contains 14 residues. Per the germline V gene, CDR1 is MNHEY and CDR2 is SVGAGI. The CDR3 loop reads CASKSGSSGNTIYF. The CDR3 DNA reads TGTGCCAGCAAATCAGGGTCCTCTGGAAACACCATATATTTT.

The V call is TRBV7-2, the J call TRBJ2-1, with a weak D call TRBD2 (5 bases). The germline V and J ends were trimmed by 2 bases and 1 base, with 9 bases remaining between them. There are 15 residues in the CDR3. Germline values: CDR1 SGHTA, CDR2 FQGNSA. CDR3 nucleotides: TGTGCCAGCAGCTTACATGCGGGTTCCTACAATGAGCAGTTCTTC. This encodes CASSLHAGSYNEQFF.

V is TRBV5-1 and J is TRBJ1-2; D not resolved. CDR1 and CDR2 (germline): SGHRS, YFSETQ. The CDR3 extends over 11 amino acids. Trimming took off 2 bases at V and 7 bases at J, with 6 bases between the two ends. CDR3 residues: CASSFGGGYTF. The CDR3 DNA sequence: TGCGCCAGCAGCTTTGGCGGTGGCTACACCTTC.

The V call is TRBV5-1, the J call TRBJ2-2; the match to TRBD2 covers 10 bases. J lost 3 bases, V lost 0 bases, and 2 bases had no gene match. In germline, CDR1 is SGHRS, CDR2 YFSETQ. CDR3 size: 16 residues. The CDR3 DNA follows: TGCGCCAGCAGCTTGGGGCTAGCGGGAGACACCGGGGAGCTGTTTTTT. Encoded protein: CASSLGLAGDTGELFF.

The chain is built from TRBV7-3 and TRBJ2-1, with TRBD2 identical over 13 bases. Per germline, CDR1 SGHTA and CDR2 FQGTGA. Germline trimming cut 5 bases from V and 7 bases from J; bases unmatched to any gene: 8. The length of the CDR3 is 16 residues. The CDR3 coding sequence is TGTGCCAGCAGCCTCAGGACTAGCGGGAGTTTTAATGAGCAGTTCTTC. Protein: CASSLRTSGSFNEQFF.

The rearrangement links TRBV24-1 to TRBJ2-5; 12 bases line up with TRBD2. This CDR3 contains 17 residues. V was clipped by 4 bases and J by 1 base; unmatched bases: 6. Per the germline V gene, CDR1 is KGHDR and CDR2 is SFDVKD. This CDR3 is CATSDPTLAGGQETQYF. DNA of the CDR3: TGTGCCACCAGTGACCCGACACTAGCGGGAGGCCAAGAGACCCAGTACTTC.

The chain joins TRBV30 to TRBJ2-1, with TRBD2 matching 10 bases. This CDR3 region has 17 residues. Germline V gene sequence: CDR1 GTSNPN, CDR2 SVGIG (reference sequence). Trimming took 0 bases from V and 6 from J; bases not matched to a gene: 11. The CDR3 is CAWSVAMVVAGGNEQFF. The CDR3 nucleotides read TGTGCCTGGAGTGTGGCTATGGTAGTAGCGGGAGGCAATGAGCAGTTCTTC.

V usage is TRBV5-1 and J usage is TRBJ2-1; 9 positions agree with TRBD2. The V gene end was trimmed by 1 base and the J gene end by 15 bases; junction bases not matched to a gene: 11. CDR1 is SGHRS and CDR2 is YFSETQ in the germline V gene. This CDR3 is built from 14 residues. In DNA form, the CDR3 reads TGCGCCAGCAGCTTGTCGGGACTAGCTAAGAAGCCGTTCTTC. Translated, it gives CASSLSGLAKKPFF.